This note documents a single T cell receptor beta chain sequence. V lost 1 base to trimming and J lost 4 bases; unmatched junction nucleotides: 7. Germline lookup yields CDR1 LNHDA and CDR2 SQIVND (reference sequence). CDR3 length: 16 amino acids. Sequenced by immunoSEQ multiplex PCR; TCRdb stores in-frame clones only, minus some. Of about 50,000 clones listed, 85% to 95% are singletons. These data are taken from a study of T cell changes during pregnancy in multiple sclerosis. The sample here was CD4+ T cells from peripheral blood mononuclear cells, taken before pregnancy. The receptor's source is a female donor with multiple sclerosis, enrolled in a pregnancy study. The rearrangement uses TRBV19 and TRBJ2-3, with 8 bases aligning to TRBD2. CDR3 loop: CASSIVPGGQSDTQYF. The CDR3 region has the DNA TGTGCCAGTAGTATAGTCCCGGGGGGGCAGTCAGATACGCAGTATTTT.